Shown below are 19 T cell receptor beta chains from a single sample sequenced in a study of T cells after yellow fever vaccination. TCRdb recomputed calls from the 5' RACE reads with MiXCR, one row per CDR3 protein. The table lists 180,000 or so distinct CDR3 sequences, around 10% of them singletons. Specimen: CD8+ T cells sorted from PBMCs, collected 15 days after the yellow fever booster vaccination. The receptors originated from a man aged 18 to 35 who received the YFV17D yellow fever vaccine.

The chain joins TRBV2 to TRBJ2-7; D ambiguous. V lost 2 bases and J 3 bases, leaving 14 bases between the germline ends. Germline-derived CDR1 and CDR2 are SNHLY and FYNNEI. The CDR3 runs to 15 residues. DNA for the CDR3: TGTGCCAGCAGTGAATCCCAGGTCACTTTCTACGAGCAGTACTTC. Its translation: CASSESQVTFYEQYF.

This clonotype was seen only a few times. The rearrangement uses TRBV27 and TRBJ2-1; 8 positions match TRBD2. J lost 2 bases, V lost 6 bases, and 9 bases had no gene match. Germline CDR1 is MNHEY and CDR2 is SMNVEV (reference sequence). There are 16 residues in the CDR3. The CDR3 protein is CASSPLAGTPYNEQFF. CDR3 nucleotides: TGTGCCAGCAGCCCTTTAGCGGGGACCCCCTACAATGAGCAGTTCTTC.

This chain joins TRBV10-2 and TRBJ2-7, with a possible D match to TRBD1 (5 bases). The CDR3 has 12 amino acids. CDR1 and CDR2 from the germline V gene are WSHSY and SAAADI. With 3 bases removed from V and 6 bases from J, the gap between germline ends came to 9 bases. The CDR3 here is CASSEGATEQYV. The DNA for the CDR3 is TGCGCCAGCAGTGAAGGGGCAACCGAGCAGTACGTC.

The CDR3 sequence: CASSPTRNTEAFF. CDR3 DNA sequence: TGTGCCAGCAGCCCCACAAGGAACACTGAAGCTTTCTTT. The V call is TRBV7-6, the J call TRBJ1-1, with D unclear. The length of the CDR3 is 13 residues. V dropped 5 bases and J dropped 1 base, with 8 bases sitting between them. CDR1 is SGHVS, CDR2 FNYEAQ, per germline.

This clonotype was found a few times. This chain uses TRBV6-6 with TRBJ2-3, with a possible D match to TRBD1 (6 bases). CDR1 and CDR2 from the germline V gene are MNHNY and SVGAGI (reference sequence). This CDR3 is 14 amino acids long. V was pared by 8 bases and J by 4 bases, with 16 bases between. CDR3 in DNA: TGTGCCAGCCGACGACAGGAAGGCCCAGATACGCAGTATTTT. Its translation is CASRRQEGPDTQYF.

In nucleotides, the CDR3 is TGTGCCAGCAGTGTAGCGGGGGGGCCCAATGAGCAGTTCTTC. Amino acid sequence: CASSVAGGPNEQFF. The chain joins TRBV6-5 to TRBJ2-1; 11 bases agree with TRBD2. The CDR3 extends over 14 amino acids. Germline values: CDR1 MNHEY, CDR2 SVGAGI. With V trimmed by 5 bases and J by 6 bases, 3 bases remained unmatched.

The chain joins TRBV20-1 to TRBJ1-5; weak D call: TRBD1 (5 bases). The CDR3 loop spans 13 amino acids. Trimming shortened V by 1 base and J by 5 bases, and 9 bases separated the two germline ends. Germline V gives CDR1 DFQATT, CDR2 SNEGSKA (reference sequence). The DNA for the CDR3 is TGCAGTGCTAGAGCCAGGGAGGATCAGCCCCAGCATTTT. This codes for CSARAREDQPQHF.

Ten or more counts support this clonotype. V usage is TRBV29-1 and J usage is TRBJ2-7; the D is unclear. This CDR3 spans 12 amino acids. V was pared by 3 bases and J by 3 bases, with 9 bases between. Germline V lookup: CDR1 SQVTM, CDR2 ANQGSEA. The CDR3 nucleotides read TGCAGCGTTGAGTTGACGGACTACGAGCAGTACTTC. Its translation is CSVELTDYEQYF.

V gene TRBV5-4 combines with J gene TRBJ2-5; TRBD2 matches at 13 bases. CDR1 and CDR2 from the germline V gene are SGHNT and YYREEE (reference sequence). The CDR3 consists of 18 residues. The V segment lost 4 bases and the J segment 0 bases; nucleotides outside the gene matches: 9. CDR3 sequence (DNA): TGTGCCAGCAGCCGCCGGACTAGCGGGGGTGCGTACCAAGAGACCCAGTACTTC. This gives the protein CASSRRTSGGAYQETQYF.

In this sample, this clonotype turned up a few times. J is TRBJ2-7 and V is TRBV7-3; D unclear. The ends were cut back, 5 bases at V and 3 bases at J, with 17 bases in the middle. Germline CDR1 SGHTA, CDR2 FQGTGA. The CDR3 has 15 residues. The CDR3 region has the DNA TGTGCCAGCAGCGCCATGGCTGGGGTCGGCTACGAGCAGTACTTC. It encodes CASSAMAGVGYEQYF.

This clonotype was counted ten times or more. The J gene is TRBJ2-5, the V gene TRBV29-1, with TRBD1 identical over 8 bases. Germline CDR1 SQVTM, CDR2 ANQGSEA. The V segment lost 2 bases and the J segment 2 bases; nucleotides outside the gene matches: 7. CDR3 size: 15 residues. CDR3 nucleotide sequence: TGCAGCGTTGAATTGCCAGGGGGCGAGCAAGAGACCCAGTACTTC. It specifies CSVELPGGEQETQYF.

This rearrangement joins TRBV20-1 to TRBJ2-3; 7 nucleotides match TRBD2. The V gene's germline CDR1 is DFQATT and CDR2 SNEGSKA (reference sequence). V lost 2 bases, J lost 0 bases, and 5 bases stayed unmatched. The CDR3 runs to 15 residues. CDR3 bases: TGCAGTGCTAGATTCGCGGGGGTTAGCACAGATACGCAGTATTTT. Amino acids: CSARFAGVSTDTQYF.

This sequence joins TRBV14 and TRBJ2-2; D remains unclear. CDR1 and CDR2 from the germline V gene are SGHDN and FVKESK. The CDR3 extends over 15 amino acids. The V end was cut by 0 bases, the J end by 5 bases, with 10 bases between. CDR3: CASSQESAVTGELFF. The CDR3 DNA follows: TGTGCCAGCAGCCAAGAGTCGGCAGTTACCGGGGAGCTGTTTTTT.

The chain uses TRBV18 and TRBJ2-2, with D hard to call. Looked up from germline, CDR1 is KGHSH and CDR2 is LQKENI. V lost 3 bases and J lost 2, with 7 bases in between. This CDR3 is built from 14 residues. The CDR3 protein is CASSPIENTGELFF. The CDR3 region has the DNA TGTGCCAGCTCACCGATAGAAAACACCGGGGAGCTGTTTTTT. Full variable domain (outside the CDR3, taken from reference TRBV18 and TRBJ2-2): NAGVMQNPRHLVRRRGQEARLRCSPMKGHSHVYWYRQLPEEGLKFMVYLQKENIIDESGMPKERFSAEFPKEGPSILRIQQVVRGDSAAYFCASSPIENTGELFFGEGSRLTVL.

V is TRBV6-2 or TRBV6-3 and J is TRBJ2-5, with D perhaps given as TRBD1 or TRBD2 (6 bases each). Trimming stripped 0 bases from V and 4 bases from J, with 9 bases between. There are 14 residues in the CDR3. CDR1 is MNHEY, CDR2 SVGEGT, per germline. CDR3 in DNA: TGTGCCAGCAGTTACTCACGGGGGCTAGAGACCCAGTACTTC. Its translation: CASSYSRGLETQYF.

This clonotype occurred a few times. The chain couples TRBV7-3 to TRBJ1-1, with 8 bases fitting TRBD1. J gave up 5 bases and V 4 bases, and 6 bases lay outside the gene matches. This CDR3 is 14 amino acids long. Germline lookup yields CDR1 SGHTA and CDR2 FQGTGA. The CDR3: CASSSTGGETEAFF. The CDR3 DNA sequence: TGTGCCAGCAGCTCTACAGGGGGGGAAACTGAAGCTTTCTTT.

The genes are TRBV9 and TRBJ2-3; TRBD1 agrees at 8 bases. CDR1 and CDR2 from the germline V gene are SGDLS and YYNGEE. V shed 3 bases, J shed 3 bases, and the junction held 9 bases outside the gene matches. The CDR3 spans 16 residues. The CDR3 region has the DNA TGTGCCAGCAGCGACAGGGGCTGGACAGGGACAGATACGCAGTATTTT. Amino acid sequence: CASSDRGWTGTDTQYF.

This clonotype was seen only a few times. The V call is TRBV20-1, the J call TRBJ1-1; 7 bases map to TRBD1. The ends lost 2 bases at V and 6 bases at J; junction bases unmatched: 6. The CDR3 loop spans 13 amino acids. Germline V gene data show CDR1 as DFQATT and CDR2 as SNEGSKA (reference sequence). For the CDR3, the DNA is TGCAGTGCTAGATTCTTAGACAGGGCTGAAGCTTTCTTT. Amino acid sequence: CSARFLDRAEAFF.

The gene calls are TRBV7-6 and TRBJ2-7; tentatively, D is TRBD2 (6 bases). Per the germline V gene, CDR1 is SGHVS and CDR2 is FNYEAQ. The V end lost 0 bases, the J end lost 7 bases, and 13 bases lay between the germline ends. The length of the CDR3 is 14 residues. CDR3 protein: CASSLAGPAGEQYF. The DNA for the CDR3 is TGTGCCAGCAGCTTAGCGGGGCCTGCGGGGGAGCAGTACTTC.